This note documents a single TCR beta chain sequence. Its antigen is still unknown. This sample is part of a study of cytomegalovirus exposure and HLA in healthy donors. Study-wide results and caveats: There were some V segments, including TRBV6-2 and TRBV6-3, excluded as indistinguishable. Donor immune exposure was known only as CMV serostatus. The authors confirmed in vitro that a few CMV-associated chains were specific for CMV antigens. In a later analysis, V- and J-gene trimming of beta chains associated with a DCLRE1C missense variant, replicated independently.

Germline CDR1 is MGHRA and CDR2 is YSYEKL. The CDR3 consists of 14 residues. Trimming shortened V by 3 bases and J by 2 bases, and 11 bases separated the two germline ends. 60 Vbeta and 13 Jbeta primers were used in PCR. The protocol was immunoSEQ multiplex PCR, while the TCRdb copy is restricted to in-frame clones and leaves out a portion. The sample records around 130,000 clones, more than 70% being singletons. Sequenced sample: PBMCs. This TCR was sampled from a woman between 55 and 75 years old in good health and CMV-seronegative. This sequence joins TRBV4-1 and TRBJ2-7; TRBD1 is a possible D gene (5 bases). The CDR3 region is CASSQPDSTYEQYF. The CDR3 DNA follows: TGCGCCAGCAGCCAGCCAGACAGCACCTACGAGCAGTACTTC.